The 30 T cell receptor beta chains listed next were all sequenced from one sample in a study of blood T cell repertoires in COVID-19. Generated by immunoSEQ multiplex PCR, the TCRdb table keeps only in-frame clones and is missing some. The repertoire holds roughly 110,000 clones, with about 80% as singletons. Sequenced input: peripheral blood. These TCRs come from a man aged 65-85 years with acute or convalescent COVID-19.

The chain carries TRBV14 and TRBJ2-5, with 7 bases lining up with TRBD1. Per the germline V gene, CDR1 is SGHDN and CDR2 is FVKESK. There are 16 residues in the CDR3. V lost 2 bases and J lost 4; bases outside the gene matches: 10. The chain's CDR3 is CASSQRLGGFRETQYF. The CDR3 bases are TGTGCCAGCAGCCAAAGATTAGGGGGCTTCCGAGAGACCCAGTACTTC.

The CDR3 here is CASRTGPSSKGYTF. The CDR3 DNA follows: TGTGCCAGCAGGACAGGGCCTTCCTCTAAAGGCTACACCTTC. The chain carries TRBV6-5 and TRBJ1-2, with 7 nucleotides matching TRBD1. J lost 8 bases, V lost 6 bases, and 12 bases had no gene match. The CDR3 totals 14 residues. CDR1 and CDR2 from the germline V gene are MNHEY and SVGAGI.

This clone was found a few times. The chain couples TRBV6-5 to TRBJ1-4, with D hard to call. The germline CDR1 and CDR2 sequences are MNHEY and SVGAGI. Trimming took off 8 bases at V and 0 bases at J, with 10 bases between the two ends. The CDR3 is 14 residues long. CDR3 in amino acids: CASEAATTNEKLFF. CDR3 bases: TGTGCCAGCGAAGCCGCCACAACTAATGAAAAACTGTTTTTT.

The count of this clone is one. The J gene is TRBJ1-3, the V gene TRBV7-3; D might be TRBD1 (5 bases). Germline CDR1 SGHTA, CDR2 FQGTGA. The CDR3 spans 16 residues. V was clipped by 2 bases and J by 1 base, with 12 bases between them. The CDR3: CASSLSGRASGNTIYF. In DNA form, the CDR3 reads TGTGCCAGCAGCTTATCTGGCAGGGCTTCTGGAAACACCATATATTTT.

This rearrangement joins TRBV6-5 to TRBJ1-6; weak D call: TRBD1 (6 bases). This CDR3 has 16 residues. V dropped 0 bases and J dropped 7 bases, with 13 bases sitting between them. Germline CDR1 reads MNHEY; CDR2 reads SVGAGI. Here the CDR3 DNA reads TGTGCCAGCAGTTACTCGAGAGCAGGGGAGAATTCACCCCTCCACTTT. Protein sequence: CASSYSRAGENSPLHF.

This chain connects TRBV18 to TRBJ2-1, with 7 bases lining up with TRBD2. The CDR3 length is 15 residues. With V trimmed by 3 bases and J by 2 bases, 4 bases remained unmatched. Germline CDR1 and CDR2: KGHSH and LQKENI. The CDR3 coding sequence is TGTGCCAGCTCACCGGGGGGGACCACCTACAATGAGCAGTTCTTC. This translates into CASSPGGTTYNEQFF.

The chain recombines TRBV11-2 with TRBJ2-1; no definite D call. Germline CDR1 and CDR2: SGHAT and FQNNGV. V lost 3 bases to trimming and J lost 8 bases, with 14 bases between them. The CDR3 sequence is 14 residues long. The CDR3 protein is CASSFFTADYEQFF. As DNA, the CDR3 is TGTGCCAGCAGCTTCTTCACGGCAGACTATGAGCAGTTCTTC.

The gene calls are TRBV2 and TRBJ2-7, with TRBD1 identical over 7 bases. CDR3 length: 14 amino acids. Trimming cost V 9 bases and J 0 bases; bases outside gene matches: 8. The germline V gene has CDR1 SNHLY and CDR2 FYNNEI. CDR3 nucleotides: TGTGCCAGTCTTGGGACAGCGGCCTCCTACGAGCAGTACTTC. This encodes CASLGTAASYEQYF.

This clone turned up a few times. The rearrangement links TRBV19 to TRBJ2-1; 8 bases align to TRBD1. Germline CDR1 LNHDA, CDR2 SQIVND (reference sequence). CDR3 length equals 15 residues. The ends lost 4 bases at V and 6 bases at J; junction bases unmatched: 8. The CDR3 nucleotides read TGTGCCAGTAGTAAAACAGGGGGAAAGGGCAATGAGCAGTTCTTC. It yields the protein CASSKTGGKGNEQFF.

The chain uses TRBV19 and TRBJ2-7; weak D call: TRBD2 (7 bases). The V end was cut by 6 bases, the J end by 2 bases, with 23 bases between. The CDR3 runs to 17 residues. The germline gives CDR1 LNHDA, CDR2 SQIVND (reference sequence). The CDR3 is CASSRGSLSGDTYEQYF. CDR3 sequence (DNA): TGTGCCAGTAGCCGGGGCTCTTTAAGCGGGGACACCTACGAGCAGTACTTC. Variable domain in full (rest from reference TRBV19 and TRBJ2-7): DGGITQSPKYLFRKEGQNVTLSCEQNLNHDAMYWYRQDPGQGLRLIYYSQIVNDFQKGDIAEGYSVSREKKESFPLTVTSAQKNPTAFYLCASSRGSLSGDTYEQYFGPGTRLTVT.

The genes are TRBV19 and TRBJ1-3; possible D gene TRBD1, 5 bases. The CDR3 consists of 15 residues. In germline, CDR1 is LNHDA, CDR2 SQIVND (reference sequence). V gave up 6 bases and J gave up 0 bases, with 12 bases separating them. CDR3 sequence: CASRHPGGSGNTIYF. The DNA for the CDR3 is TGTGCCAGTAGACATCCGGGGGGCTCTGGAAACACCATATATTTT.

This clone has only a few counts. This rearrangement joins TRBV11-1 to TRBJ2-6, with 11 bases lining up with TRBD1. V dropped 7 bases and J dropped 4; count of bases not matched to a gene: 6. This CDR3 spans 16 amino acids. Germline CDR1 SGHAT, CDR2 FQDESV (reference sequence). Here the CDR3 DNA reads TGTGCCAGCACCTCGGACAGGGGGCCGGGGGCCAACGTCCTGACTTTC. Protein product: CASTSDRGPGANVLTF.

The chain couples TRBV27 to TRBJ1-2, with 8 positions matching TRBD1. Germline CDR1 and CDR2: MNHEY and SMNVEV (reference sequence). The CDR3 has 17 residues. J was trimmed by 3 bases and V by 3 bases; bases with no gene match: 12. Here the CDR3 DNA reads TGTGCCAGCAGTTTCACCCCCCGCCAGGGGGCTTACTATGGCTACACCTTC. Amino acids: CASSFTPRQGAYYGYTF.

The chain is built from TRBV4-3 and TRBJ1-4, with unresolved D. Deletions cut 2 bases from V and 5 bases from J, with 6 bases between. Germline assignment: CDR1 LGHNA and CDR2 YSLEER. This CDR3 has 13 amino acids. CDR3 in amino acids: CASSQIINEKLFF. In nucleotides, the CDR3 is TGCGCCAGCAGCCAAATAATCAATGAAAAACTGTTTTTT.

The chain has TRBV7-2 and TRBJ1-1; 7 nucleotides align to TRBD1. From germline, CDR1 is SGHTA and CDR2 FQGNSA. The trim removed 6 bases at V and 1 base at J, leaving 8 bases unmatched. The CDR3 is 15 amino acids. The CDR3 DNA sequence: TGTGCCAGCAGTTACGACAGGGATCGGAACACTGAAGCTTTCTTT. Amino acid sequence: CASSYDRDRNTEAFF.

This clone has only one observation. The chain recombines TRBV7-9 with TRBJ1-5, with unresolved D. The CDR3 loop spans 14 amino acids. V shed 5 bases and J shed 6 bases, with 14 bases lying between them. From germline, CDR1 is SEHNR and CDR2 FQNEAQ (reference sequence). CDR3 sequence reads: CASSPAGSSQPQHF. CDR3 coding DNA: TGTGCCAGCAGCCCAGCGGGGTCCAGTCAGCCCCAGCATTTT.

This clone was seen once. The chain employs TRBV29-1 and TRBJ1-2; D is uncertain. CDR3 length: 12 residues. CDR1 is SQVTM, CDR2 ANQGSEA, per germline. Deletions cut 4 bases from V and 0 bases from J, with 6 bases between. This CDR3 is CSVGYTNYGYTF. The CDR3 DNA is TGCAGCGTTGGCTATACTAACTATGGCTACACCTTC. Combining the CDR3 with reference TRBV29-1 and TRBJ1-2 gives the whole variable domain SAVISQKPSRDICQRGTSLTIQCQVDSQVTMMFWYRQQPGQSLTLIATANQGSEATYESGFVIDKFPISRPNLTFSTLTVSNMSPEDSSIYLCSVGYTNYGYTFGSGTRLTVV.

The chain employs TRBV29-1 and TRBJ1-2, with no clear D. Germline lookup yields CDR1 SQVTM and CDR2 ANQGSEA. The CDR3 is 13 amino acids. The CDR3 nucleotides read TGCAGGTCTCGGGTCGGGATACCTTATGGCTACACCTTC. Translated: CRSRVGIPYGYTF. Supplemented by reference TRBV29-1 and TRBJ1-2, the full variable domain reads SAVISQKPSRDICQRGTSLTIQCQVDSQVTMMFWYRQQPGQSLTLIATANQGSEATYESGFVIDKFPISRPNLTFSTLTVSNMSPEDSSIYLCRSRVGIPYGYTFGSGTRLTVV.

The rearrangement links TRBV5-6 to TRBJ1-2; TRBD1 might be the D (6 bases). CDR3 length: 14 amino acids. V shed 2 bases and J shed 6 bases, with 14 bases lying between them. CDR1 SGHDT and CDR2 YYEEEE come from the germline V gene. In DNA form, the CDR3 reads TGTGCCAGCAGCTTTTTCAGGGGAGTCCATGGCTACACCTTC. Residues: CASSFFRGVHGYTF.

The rearrangement joins TRBV10-2 to TRBJ1-1; D is uncertain. Germline-derived CDR1 and CDR2 are WSHSY and SAAADI. CDR3 size: 13 residues. Trimming left V 2 bases short and J 2 bases short, with 6 bases between. The CDR3 nucleotides read TGCGCCAGCAGTGAGACCTACAACACTGAAGCTTTCTTT. Translated: CASSETYNTEAFF.

The V call is TRBV9, the J call TRBJ1-5; tentative D call: TRBD1 (5 bases). The germline V gene has CDR1 SGDLS and CDR2 YYNGEE. Trimming took off 3 bases at V and 4 bases at J, with 8 bases between the two ends. This CDR3 comprises 13 residues. The CDR3 is CASSDGQNQPQHF. Written as DNA, the CDR3 is TGTGCCAGCAGCGACGGACAAAATCAGCCCCAGCATTTT.

CDR3 DNA: TGTGCCAGCACCAGGGGAAACGGCGGCTACACCTTC. Encoded protein: CASTRGNGGYTF. The J gene is TRBJ1-2, the V gene TRBV7-2, with D maybe TRBD1 (6 bases). CDR3 length: 12 amino acids. Trimming took off 7 bases at V and 8 bases at J, with 14 bases between the two ends. Germline V gives CDR1 SGHTA, CDR2 FQGNSA.

This chain uses TRBV7-9 with TRBJ1-5; 10 nucleotides match TRBD1. With 5 bases clipped from V and 1 base from J, the junction kept 5 bases outside the gene matches. Germline CDR1 and CDR2: SEHNR and FQNEAQ (reference sequence). The CDR3 consists of 16 residues. The CDR3 loop reads CASSPGTGESNQPQHF. The CDR3 region has the DNA TGTGCCAGCAGCCCAGGGACAGGGGAGAGCAATCAGCCCCAGCATTTT.

The chain joins TRBV7-9 to TRBJ2-7; 8 bases fit TRBD2. Germline V gene data show CDR1 as SEHNR and CDR2 as FQNEAQ (reference sequence). The V and J ends lost 0 bases and 5 bases, in that order; junction bases with no gene match: 6. This CDR3 has 15 amino acids. CDR3 bases: TGTGCCAGCAGCTTAGCCGGTAGCGGGGAACACGAGCAGTACTTC. This gives the protein CASSLAGSGEHEQYF.

This rearrangement joins TRBV5-4 to TRBJ1-3, with D unresolved. The germline gives CDR1 SGHNT, CDR2 YYREEE (reference sequence). Trimming stripped 2 bases from V and 5 bases from J, with 11 bases between. The CDR3 spans 14 residues. In nucleotides, the CDR3 is TGTGCCAGCAGCTTCGAAGGGAGCCGAAACACCATATATTTT. Translation gives CASSFEGSRNTIYF.

This chain connects TRBV7-6 to TRBJ1-5; D not resolved. This CDR3 is 13 amino acids long. Per the germline V gene, CDR1 is SGHVS and CDR2 is FNYEAQ. V lost 3 bases, J lost 3 bases, and 6 bases lay in between. CDR3 in amino acids: CASSLEFNQPQHF. The CDR3 DNA is TGTGCCAGCAGCTTGGAGTTCAATCAGCCCCAGCATTTT.

J is TRBJ1-1 and V is TRBV18; D unresolved. The length of the CDR3 is 15 residues. V lost 1 base and J 7 bases, leaving 16 bases between the germline ends. Per germline, CDR1 KGHSH and CDR2 LQKENI. The CDR3 protein is CASSPRQVLPSEAFF. CDR3 DNA: TGTGCCAGCTCACCACGGCAGGTATTACCAAGTGAAGCTTTCTTT. Combining the CDR3 with reference TRBV18 and TRBJ1-1 gives the whole variable domain NAGVMQNPRHLVRRRGQEARLRCSPMKGHSHVYWYRQLPEEGLKFMVYLQKENIIDESGMPKERFSAEFPKEGPSILRIQQVVRGDSAAYFCASSPRQVLPSEAFFGQGTRLTVV.

This clone was observed once. This sequence joins TRBV6-5 and TRBJ1-6; 10 nucleotides line up with TRBD1. Germline assignment: CDR1 MNHEY and CDR2 SVGAGI. This CDR3 spans 14 amino acids. With V trimmed by 7 bases and J by 8 bases, 5 bases remained unmatched. CDR3 bases: TGTGCCAGCAACCGGGACAGGGGAGATTCACCCCTCCACTTT. Translation gives CASNRDRGDSPLHF.

A note on this clone: This same CDR3 is encoded by further DNA sequences in the sample. The rearrangement links TRBV9 to TRBJ1-1; TRBD1 is a possible D gene (5 bases). Per the germline V gene, CDR1 is SGDLS and CDR2 is YYNGEE. V shed 2 bases and J shed 1 base, with 9 bases lying between them. The CDR3 extends over 14 amino acids. CDR3: CASSVGGRNTEAFF. CDR3 DNA sequence: TGTGCCAGCAGCGTCGGGGGTAGGAACACTGAAGCTTTCTTT.

The chain employs TRBV6-5 and TRBJ1-3, with D hard to call. Trimming pared 6 bases from V and 0 bases from J, leaving 6 bases between. The germline V gene has CDR1 MNHEY and CDR2 SVGAGI. This CDR3 is built from 13 residues. The CDR3 coding sequence is TGTGCCAGCAGCAGAGGCTCTGGAAACACCATATATTTT. Residues: CASSRGSGNTIYF.